What follows describes a single T cell receptor (beta chain). The sample belongs to a study of blood T cell repertoires in COVID-19. Profiling relied on immunoSEQ multiplex PCR, and the TCRdb table lists in-frame clones only, not all of them. The sample contains around 160,000 clones, approximately 91% of which appear only once. The receptor was isolated from a man younger than 35 with acute or convalescent COVID-19. Material: peripheral blood.

The CDR3 bases are TGCGCCAGCAGCTTTAAAGGGGCTGAAGCTTTCTTT. Residues: CASSFKGAEAFF. V and J are TRBV5-1 and TRBJ1-1; possibly TRBD1 for D (5 bases). With 2 bases removed from V and 6 bases from J, the gap between germline ends came to 8 bases. Germline V CDR1 and CDR2: SGHRS, YFSETQ. This CDR3 spans 12 amino acids.